The next 11 T cell receptor beta chains were all read from a single sample in a study of blood T cell repertoires in COVID-19. The table came from immunoSEQ multiplex PCR; TCRdb's copy has only in-frame clones and leaves some out. The table lists fewer than 90,000 clones, 87% of them singletons. Material: peripheral blood. Receptor source: a male donor with acute or convalescent COVID-19.

The V and J genes are TRBV24-1 and TRBJ1-3; TRBD1 matches 9 bases. Germline values: CDR1 KGHDR, CDR2 SFDVKD. Germline trimming cut 4 bases from V and 3 bases from J; bases unmatched to any gene: 3. The CDR3 consists of 15 residues. The chain's CDR3 is CATSEQTGGGNTIYF. CDR3 bases: TGTGCCACCAGTGAGCAGACAGGGGGTGGAAACACCATATATTTT.

The rearrangement joins TRBV11-2 to TRBJ2-7, with 9 bases lining up with TRBD1. CDR1 and CDR2 from the germline V gene are SGHAT and FQNNGV. The trim removed 5 bases at V and 4 bases at J, leaving 15 bases unmatched. CDR3 size: 17 residues. The CDR3 reads CASSARRRTGVIYEQYF. For the CDR3, the DNA is TGTGCCAGCAGCGCCCGGCGGAGGACAGGGGTGATTTACGAGCAGTACTTC.

The chain couples TRBV19 to TRBJ2-1; the match to TRBD1 covers 7 bases. Losses at the gene ends were 4 bases for V and 5 bases for J; bases not matched to a gene: 5. The CDR3 loop spans 14 amino acids. CDR1 LNHDA and CDR2 SQIVND come from the germline V gene (reference sequence). Written as DNA, the CDR3 is TGTGCCAGTAGTAGACAGGGTATCGACAATGAGCAGTTCTTC. This gives the protein CASSRQGIDNEQFF.

The chain carries TRBV6-5 and TRBJ2-5; 7 nucleotides line up with TRBD1. V lost 6 bases to trimming and J lost 1 base; unmatched junction nucleotides: 5. Germline values: CDR1 MNHEY, CDR2 SVGAGI. This CDR3 spans 14 amino acids. The CDR3 DNA reads TGTGCCAGCAGCTCGGGACAGACCCAAGAGACCCAGTACTTC. Residues: CASSSGQTQETQYF.

The J gene is TRBJ1-2, the V gene TRBV7-2, with D possibly being TRBD1 (6 bases). CDR1 SGHTA and CDR2 FQGNSA come from the germline V gene. This CDR3 comprises 14 residues. V was shortened by 6 bases and J by 2 bases, with 13 bases between the two germline ends. In DNA form, the CDR3 reads TGTGCCAGCAGGCTAGGGGACACCAACTATGGCTACACCTTC. Residues: CASRLGDTNYGYTF.

A single count supports this clone. The V call is TRBV7-2, the J call TRBJ1-1; 8 nucleotides agree with TRBD1. Germline lookup yields CDR1 SGHTA and CDR2 FQGNSA. J lost 5 bases, V lost 4 bases, and 15 bases had no gene match. The CDR3 contains 17 residues. The CDR3 region is CASSSGQGYPMGTEAFF. In nucleotides, the CDR3 is TGTGCCAGCAGCTCAGGACAGGGTTACCCGATGGGAACTGAAGCTTTCTTT.

This clone showed up just a few times. This chain links TRBV2 with TRBJ2-5; 11 bases are a match to TRBD2. This CDR3 contains 17 residues. V lost 2 bases and J lost 5; bases outside the gene matches: 10. The germline CDR1 and CDR2 sequences are SNHLY and FYNNEI. CDR3 protein: CASSESVAGGLRETQYF. CDR3 sequence (DNA): TGTGCCAGCAGTGAATCGGTAGCGGGGGGGCTCCGGGAGACCCAGTACTTC.

This rearrangement joins TRBV6-6 to TRBJ2-3, with TRBD1 matching 8 bases. The V segment lost 6 bases and the J segment 5 bases; nucleotides outside the gene matches: 4. Germline V gene lookup returns CDR1 MNHNY and CDR2 SVGAGI (reference sequence). The CDR3 runs 13 residues. The CDR3 here is CASRKQGEDTQYF. In DNA, the CDR3 is TGTGCCAGCAGGAAACAGGGGGAAGATACGCAGTATTTT.

V gene TRBV19 combines with J gene TRBJ2-7, with TRBD1 matching 8 bases. From germline, CDR1 is LNHDA and CDR2 SQIVND (reference sequence). CDR3 length: 21 amino acids. Trimming cost V 3 bases and J 3 bases; bases outside gene matches: 25. In DNA, the CDR3 is TGTGCCAGTAGTATGAAGGTGGGTGACAGGGGAACGCGTTTTGGTCGCTACGAGCAGTACTTC. Its translation is CASSMKVGDRGTRFGRYEQYF.

A note on this clone: A read error may produce the germline difference seen at one junction end. The gene calls are TRBV6-6 and TRBJ1-3; D is possibly TRBD1 (6 bases). The CDR3 is made up of 12 amino acids. Germline V gives CDR1 MNHNY, CDR2 SVGAGI (reference sequence). The CDR3 region has the DNA TGTGCCGGACAATCAGGGGATAAGGTCCCAATTTTT. Translated, it gives CAGQSGDKVPIF.

Only one count was recorded for this clone. The chain links TRBV5-4 to TRBJ1-6; D is possibly TRBD1 (5 bases). From germline, CDR1 is SGHNT and CDR2 YYREEE (reference sequence). The CDR3 has 16 residues. Trimming removed 3 bases at V and 7 bases at J, with 17 bases between. The CDR3 here is CASSWAGGGRNSPLHF. The CDR3 DNA reads as TGTGCCAGCAGCTGGGCCGGTGGGGGGAGAAATTCACCCCTCCACTTT.